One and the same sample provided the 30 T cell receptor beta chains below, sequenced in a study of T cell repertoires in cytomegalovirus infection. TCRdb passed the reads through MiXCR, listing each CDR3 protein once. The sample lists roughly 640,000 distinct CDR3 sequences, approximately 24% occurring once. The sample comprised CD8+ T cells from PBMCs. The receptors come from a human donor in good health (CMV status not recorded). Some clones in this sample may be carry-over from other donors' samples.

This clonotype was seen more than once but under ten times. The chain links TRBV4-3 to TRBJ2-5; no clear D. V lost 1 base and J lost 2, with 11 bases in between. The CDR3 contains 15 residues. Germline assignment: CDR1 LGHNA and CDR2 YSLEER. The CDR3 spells CASSQVRRSQETQYF. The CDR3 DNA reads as TGCGCCAGCAGCCAAGTTCGACGATCTCAAGAGACCCAGTACTTC.

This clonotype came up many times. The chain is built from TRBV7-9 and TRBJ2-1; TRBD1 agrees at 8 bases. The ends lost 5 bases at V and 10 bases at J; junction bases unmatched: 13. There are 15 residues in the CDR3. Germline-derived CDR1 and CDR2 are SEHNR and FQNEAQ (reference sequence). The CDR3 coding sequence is TGTGCCAGCAGCCCTGGACAGGGTGTTTTTCCCGAGCAGTTCTTC. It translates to CASSPGQGVFPEQFF.

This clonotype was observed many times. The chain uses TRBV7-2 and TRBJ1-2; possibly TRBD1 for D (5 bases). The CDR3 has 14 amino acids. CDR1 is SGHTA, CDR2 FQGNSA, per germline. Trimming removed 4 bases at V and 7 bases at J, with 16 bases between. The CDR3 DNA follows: TGTGCCAGCAGCTCCGGCAGGGAAATGCGTGGCTACACCTTC. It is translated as CASSSGREMRGYTF.

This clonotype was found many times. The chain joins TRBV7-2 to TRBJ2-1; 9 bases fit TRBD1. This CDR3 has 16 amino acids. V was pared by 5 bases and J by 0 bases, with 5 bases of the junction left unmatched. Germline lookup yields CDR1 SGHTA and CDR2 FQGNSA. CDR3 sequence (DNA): TGTGCCAGCAGCGGACGGACAGGGGCCTCCTACAATGAGCAGTTCTTC. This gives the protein CASSGRTGASYNEQFF. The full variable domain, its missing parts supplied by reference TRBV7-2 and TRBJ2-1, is GAGVSQSPSNKVTEKGKDVELRCDPISGHTALYWYRQSLGQGLEFLIYFQGNSAPDKSGLPSDRFSAERTGGSVSTLTIQRTQQEDSAVYLCASSGRTGASYNEQFFGPGTRLTVL.

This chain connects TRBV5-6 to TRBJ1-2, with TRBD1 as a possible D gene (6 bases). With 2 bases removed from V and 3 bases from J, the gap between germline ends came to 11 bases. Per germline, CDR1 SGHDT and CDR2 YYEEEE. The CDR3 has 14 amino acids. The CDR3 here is CASSLGQNHYGYTF. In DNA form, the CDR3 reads TGTGCCAGCAGCTTAGGACAGAACCACTATGGCTACACCTTC.

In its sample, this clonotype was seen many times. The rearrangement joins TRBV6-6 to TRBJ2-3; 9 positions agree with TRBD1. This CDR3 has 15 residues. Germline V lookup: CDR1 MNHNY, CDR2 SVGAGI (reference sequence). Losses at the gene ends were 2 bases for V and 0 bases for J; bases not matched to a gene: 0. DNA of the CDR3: TGTGCCAGCAGTTACGGGACAGGGAGCACAGATACGCAGTATTTT. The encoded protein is CASSYGTGSTDTQYF.

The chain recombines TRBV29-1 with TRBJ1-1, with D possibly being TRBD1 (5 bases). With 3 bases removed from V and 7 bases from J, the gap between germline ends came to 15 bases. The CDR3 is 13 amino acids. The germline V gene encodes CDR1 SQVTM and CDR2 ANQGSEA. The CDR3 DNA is TGCAGCGTTGATCGGCAGGGACCGGTTGAAGCTTTCTTT. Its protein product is CSVDRQGPVEAFF.

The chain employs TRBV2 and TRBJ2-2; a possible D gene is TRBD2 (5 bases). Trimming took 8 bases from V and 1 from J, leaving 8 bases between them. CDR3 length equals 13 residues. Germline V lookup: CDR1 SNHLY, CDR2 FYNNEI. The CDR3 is CASGRRNTGELFF. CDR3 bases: TGTGCCAGCGGGAGACGGAACACCGGGGAGCTGTTTTTT.

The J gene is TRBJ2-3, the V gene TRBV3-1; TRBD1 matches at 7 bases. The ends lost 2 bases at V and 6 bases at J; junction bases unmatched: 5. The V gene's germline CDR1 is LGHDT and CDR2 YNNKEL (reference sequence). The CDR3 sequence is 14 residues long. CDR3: CASSQPDRSDTQYF. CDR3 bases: TGTGCCAGCAGCCAACCGGACAGGTCGGATACGCAGTATTTT.

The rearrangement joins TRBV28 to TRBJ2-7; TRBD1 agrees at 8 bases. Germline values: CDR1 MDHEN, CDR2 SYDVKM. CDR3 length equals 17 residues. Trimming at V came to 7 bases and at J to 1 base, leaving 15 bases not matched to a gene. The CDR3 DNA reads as TGTGCCAGCATTACGGGAAAGGGACAGGCTTATTCCTACGAGCAGTACGTC. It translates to CASITGKGQAYSYEQYV.

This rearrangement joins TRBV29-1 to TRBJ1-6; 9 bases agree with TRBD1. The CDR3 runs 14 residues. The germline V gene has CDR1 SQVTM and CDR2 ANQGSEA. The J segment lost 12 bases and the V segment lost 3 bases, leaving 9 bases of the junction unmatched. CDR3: CSVDPGQGNGPLHF. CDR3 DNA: TGCAGCGTTGACCCGGGACAGGGTAACGGACCCCTCCACTTT. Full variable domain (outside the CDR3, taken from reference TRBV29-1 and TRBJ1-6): SAVISQKPSRDICQRGTSLTIQCQVDSQVTMMFWYRQQPGQSLTLIATANQGSEATYESGFVIDKFPISRPNLTFSTLTVSNMSPEDSSIYLCSVDPGQGNGPLHFGNGTRLTVT.

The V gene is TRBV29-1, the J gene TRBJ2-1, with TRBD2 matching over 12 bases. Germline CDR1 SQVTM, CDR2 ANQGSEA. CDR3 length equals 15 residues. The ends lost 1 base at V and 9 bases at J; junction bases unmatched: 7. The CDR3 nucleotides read TGCAGCGTTGAAGGCGGTCTAGCGGGGGGGAGTGAGCAGTTCTTC. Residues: CSVEGGLAGGSEQFF.

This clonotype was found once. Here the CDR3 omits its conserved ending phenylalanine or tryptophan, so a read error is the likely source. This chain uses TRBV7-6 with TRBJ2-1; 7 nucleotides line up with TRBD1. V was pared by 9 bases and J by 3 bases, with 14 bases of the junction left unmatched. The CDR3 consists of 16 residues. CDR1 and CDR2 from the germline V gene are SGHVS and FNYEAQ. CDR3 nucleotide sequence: TGTGCCAGTCCTGGTCTCAGGGACAGCAACTACAATGAGCAGTTCTAC. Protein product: CASPGLRDSNYNEQFY.

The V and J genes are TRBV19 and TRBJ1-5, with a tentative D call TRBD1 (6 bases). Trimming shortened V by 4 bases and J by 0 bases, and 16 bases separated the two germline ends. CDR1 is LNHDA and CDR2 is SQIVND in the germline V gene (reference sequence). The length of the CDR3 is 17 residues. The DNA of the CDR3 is TGTGCCAGTAGTAGCCGACAGGACCTTTATAGCAATCAGCCCCAGCATTTT. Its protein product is CASSSRQDLYSNQPQHF.

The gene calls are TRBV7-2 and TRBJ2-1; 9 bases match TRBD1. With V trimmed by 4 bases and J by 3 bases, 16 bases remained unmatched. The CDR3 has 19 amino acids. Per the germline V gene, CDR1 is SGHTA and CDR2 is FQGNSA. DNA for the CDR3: TGTGCCAGCAGCTCCCGGGACAGGGCCCGGCCAAGGGACTACAATGAGCAGTTCTTC. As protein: CASSSRDRARPRDYNEQFF.

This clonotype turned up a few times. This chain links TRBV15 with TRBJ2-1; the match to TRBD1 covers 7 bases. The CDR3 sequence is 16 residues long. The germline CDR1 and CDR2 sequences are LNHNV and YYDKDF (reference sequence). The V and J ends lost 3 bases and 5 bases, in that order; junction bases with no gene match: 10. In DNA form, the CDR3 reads TGTGCCACCAGCAGGTCCCCCGGGACAGCGAACAATGAGCAGTTCTTC. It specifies CATSRSPGTANNEQFF.

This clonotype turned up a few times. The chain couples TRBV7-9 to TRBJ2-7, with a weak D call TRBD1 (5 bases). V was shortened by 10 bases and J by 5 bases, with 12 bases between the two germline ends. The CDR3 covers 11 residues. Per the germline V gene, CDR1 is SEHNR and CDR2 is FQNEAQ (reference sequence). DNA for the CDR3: TGTGCCATCAGGGAAGTCCACGAGCAGTACGTC. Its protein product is CAIREVHEQYV.

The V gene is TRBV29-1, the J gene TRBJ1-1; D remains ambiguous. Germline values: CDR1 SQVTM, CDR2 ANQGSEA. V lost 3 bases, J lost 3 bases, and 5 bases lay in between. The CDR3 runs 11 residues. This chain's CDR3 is CSVDQYTEAFF. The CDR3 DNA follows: TGCAGCGTTGACCAGTACACTGAAGCTTTCTTT.

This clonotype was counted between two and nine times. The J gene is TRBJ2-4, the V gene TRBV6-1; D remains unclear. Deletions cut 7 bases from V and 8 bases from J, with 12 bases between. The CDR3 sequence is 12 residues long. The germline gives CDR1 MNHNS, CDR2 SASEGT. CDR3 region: CASTNSIDIQYF. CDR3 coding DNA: TGTGCCAGCACCAATTCCATAGACATTCAGTACTTC.

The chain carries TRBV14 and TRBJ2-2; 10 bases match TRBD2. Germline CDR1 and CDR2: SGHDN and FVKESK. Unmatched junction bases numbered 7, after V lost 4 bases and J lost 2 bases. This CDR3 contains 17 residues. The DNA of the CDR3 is TGTGCCAGCAGCCTGACTAGCGGGTTAACTAACACCGGGGAGCTGTTTTTT. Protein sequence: CASSLTSGLTNTGELFF.

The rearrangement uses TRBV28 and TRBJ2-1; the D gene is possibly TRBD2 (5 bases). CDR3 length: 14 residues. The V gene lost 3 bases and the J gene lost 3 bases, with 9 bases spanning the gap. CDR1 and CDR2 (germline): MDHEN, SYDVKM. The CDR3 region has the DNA TGTGCCAGCAGTTTCGACGGGGACTACAATGAGCAGTTCTTC. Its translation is CASSFDGDYNEQFF. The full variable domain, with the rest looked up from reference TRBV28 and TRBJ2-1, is DVKVTQSSRYLVKRTGEKVFLECVQDMDHENMFWYRQDPGLGLRLIYFSYDVKMKEKGDIPEGYSVSREKKERFSLILESASTNQTSMYLCASSFDGDYNEQFFGPGTRLTVL.

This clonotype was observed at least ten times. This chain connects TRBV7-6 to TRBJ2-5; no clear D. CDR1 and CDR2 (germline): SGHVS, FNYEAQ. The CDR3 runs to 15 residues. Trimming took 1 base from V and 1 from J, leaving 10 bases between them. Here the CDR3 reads CASSLELTVQETQYF. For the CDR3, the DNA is TGTGCCAGCAGCTTAGAGCTTACGGTCCAAGAGACCCAGTACTTC.

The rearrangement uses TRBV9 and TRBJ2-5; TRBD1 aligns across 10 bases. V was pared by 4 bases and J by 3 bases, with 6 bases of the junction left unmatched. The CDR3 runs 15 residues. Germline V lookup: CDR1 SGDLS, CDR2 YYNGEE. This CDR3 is CASSHPGQGEETQYF. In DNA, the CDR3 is TGTGCCAGCAGCCATCCCGGACAGGGGGAAGAGACCCAGTACTTC.

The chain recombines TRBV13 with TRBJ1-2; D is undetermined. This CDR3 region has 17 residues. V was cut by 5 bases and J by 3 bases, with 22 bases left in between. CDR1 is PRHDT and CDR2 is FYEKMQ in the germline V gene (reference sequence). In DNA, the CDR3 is TGTGCCAGCAGCCCCCCATCCAAGCGCTGGGCGGACTATGGCTACACCTTC. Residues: CASSPPSKRWADYGYTF.

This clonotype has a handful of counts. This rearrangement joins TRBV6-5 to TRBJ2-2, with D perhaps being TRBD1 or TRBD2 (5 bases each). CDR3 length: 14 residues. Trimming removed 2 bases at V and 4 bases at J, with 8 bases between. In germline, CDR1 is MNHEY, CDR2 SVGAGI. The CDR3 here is CASSYPGTTGELFF. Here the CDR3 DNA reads TGTGCCAGCAGTTACCCGGGGACCACCGGGGAGCTGTTTTTT.

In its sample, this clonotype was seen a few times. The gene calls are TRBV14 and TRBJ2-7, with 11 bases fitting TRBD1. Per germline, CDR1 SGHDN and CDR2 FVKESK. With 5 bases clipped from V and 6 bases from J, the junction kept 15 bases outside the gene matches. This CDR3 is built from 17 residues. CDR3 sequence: CASSEAYGTGGNAEQYF. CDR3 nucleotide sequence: TGTGCCAGCAGCGAAGCATACGGGACAGGGGGAAATGCCGAGCAGTACTTC.

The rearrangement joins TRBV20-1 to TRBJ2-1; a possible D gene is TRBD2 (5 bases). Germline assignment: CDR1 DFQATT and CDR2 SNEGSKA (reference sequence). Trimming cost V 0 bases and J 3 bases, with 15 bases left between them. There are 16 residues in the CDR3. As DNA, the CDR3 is TGCAGTGCTAGAGACCGAAGCGGTTCGGGCTACAATGAGCAGTTCTTC. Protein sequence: CSARDRSGSGYNEQFF.

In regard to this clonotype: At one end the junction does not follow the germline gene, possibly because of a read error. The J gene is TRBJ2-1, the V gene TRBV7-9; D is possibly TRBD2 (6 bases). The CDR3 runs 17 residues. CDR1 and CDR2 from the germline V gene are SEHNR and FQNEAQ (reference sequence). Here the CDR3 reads CASSLASSGVSCNEQFF. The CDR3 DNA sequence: TGTGCCAGCAGCTTAGCTTCGTCGGGGGTCTCCTGCAATGAGCAGTTCTTC.

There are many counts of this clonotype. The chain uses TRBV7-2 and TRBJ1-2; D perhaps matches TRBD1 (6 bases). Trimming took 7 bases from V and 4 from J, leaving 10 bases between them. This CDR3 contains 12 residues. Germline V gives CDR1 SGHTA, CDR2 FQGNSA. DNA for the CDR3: TGTGCCAGCACAGGGGTGTCCTATGGCTACACCTTC. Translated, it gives CASTGVSYGYTF.

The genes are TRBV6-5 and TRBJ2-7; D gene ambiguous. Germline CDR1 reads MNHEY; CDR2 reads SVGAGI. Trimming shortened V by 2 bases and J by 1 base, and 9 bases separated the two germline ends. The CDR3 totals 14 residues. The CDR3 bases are TGTGCCAGCAGTTACACCGGGTCTTCCTACGAGCAGTACGTC. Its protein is CASSYTGSSYEQYV.